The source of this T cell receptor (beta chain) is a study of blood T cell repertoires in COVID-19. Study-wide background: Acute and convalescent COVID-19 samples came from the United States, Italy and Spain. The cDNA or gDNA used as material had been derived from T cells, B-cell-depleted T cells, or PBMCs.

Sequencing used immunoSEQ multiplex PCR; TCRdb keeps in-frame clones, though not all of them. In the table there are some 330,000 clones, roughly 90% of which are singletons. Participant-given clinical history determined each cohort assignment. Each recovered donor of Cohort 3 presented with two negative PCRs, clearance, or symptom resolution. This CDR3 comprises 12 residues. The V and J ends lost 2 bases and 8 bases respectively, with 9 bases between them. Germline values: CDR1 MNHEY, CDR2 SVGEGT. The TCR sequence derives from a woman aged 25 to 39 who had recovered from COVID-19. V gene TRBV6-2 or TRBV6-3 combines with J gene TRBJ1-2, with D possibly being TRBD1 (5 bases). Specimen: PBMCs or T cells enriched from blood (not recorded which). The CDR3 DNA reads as TGTGCCAGCAGTTACGTCAACAGGGGCTACACCTTC. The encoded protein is CASSYVNRGYTF.